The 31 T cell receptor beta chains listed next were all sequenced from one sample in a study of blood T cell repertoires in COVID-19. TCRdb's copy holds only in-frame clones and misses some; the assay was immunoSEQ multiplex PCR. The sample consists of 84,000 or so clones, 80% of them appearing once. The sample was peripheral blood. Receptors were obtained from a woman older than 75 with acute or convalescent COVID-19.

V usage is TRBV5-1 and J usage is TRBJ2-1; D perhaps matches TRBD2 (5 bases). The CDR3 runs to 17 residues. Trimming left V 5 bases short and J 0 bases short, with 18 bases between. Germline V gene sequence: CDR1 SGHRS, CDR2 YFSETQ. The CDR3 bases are TGCGCCAGCAGTATTGAGATCGGGGAGAGCTCCTACAATGAGCAGTTCTTC. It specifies CASSIEIGESSYNEQFF.

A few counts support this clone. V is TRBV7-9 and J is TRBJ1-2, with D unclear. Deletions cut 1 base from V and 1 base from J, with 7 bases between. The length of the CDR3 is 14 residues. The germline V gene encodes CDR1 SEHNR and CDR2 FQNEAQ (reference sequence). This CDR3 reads CASSLGGSNYGYTF. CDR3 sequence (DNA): TGTGCCAGCAGCTTAGGCGGCAGTAACTATGGCTACACCTTC.

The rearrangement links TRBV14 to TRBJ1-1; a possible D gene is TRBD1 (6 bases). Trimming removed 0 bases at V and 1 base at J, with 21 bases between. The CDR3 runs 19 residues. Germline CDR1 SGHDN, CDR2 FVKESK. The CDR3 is CASSQDRRLEWTENTEAFF. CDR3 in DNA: TGTGCCAGCAGCCAAGACAGACGGCTAGAATGGACAGAGAACACTGAAGCTTTCTTT.

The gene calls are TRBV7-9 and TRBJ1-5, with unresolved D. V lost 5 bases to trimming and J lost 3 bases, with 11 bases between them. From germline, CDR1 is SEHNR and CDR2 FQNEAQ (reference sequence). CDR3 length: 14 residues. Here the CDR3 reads CASSADTSNQPQHF. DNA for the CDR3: TGTGCCAGCAGCGCAGACACCTCCAATCAGCCCCAGCATTTT. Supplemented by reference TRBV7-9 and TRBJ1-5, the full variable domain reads DTGVSQNPRHKITKRGQNVTFRCDPISEHNRLYWYRQTLGQGPEFLTYFQNEAQLEKSRLLSDRFSAERPKGSFSTLEIQRTEQGDSAMYLCASSADTSNQPQHFGDGTRLSIL.

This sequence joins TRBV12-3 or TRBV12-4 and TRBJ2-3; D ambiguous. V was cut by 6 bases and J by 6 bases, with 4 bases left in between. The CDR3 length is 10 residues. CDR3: CASSRDTQYF. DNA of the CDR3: TGTGCCAGCAGCCGTGATACGCAGTATTTT.

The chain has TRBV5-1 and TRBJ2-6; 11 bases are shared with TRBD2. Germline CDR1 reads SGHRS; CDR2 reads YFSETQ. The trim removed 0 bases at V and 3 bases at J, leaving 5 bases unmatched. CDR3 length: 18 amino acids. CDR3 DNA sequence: TGCGCCAGCAGCTTGGAACTAGCGGGAGCTTTTGGGGCCAACGTCCTGACTTTC. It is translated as CASSLELAGAFGANVLTF.

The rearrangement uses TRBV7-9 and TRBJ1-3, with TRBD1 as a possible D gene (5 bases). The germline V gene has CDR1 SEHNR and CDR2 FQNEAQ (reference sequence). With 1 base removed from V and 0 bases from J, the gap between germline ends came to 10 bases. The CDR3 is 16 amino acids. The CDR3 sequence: CASSLGTSPSGNTIYF. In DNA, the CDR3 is TGTGCCAGCAGCTTAGGGACATCGCCCTCTGGAAACACCATATATTTT. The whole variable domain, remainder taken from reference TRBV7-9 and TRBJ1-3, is DTGVSQNPRHKITKRGQNVTFRCDPISEHNRLYWYRQTLGQGPEFLTYFQNEAQLEKSRLLSDRFSAERPKGSFSTLEIQRTEQGDSAMYLCASSLGTSPSGNTIYFGEGSWLTVV.

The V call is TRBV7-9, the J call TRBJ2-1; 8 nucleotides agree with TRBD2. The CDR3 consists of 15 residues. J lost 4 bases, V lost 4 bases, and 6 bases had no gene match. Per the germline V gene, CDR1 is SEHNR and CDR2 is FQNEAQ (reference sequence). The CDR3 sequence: CASSSGTRGYNEQFF. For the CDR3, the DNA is TGTGCCAGCAGCTCCGGGACTAGGGGATACAATGAGCAGTTCTTC.

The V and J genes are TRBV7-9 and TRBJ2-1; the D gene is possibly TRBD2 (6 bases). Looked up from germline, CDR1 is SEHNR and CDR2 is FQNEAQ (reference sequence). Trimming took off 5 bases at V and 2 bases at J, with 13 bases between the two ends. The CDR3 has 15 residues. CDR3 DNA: TGTGCCAGCAGCCCTTTAAGGAGGGCCTACAATGAGCAGTTCTTC. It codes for CASSPLRRAYNEQFF.

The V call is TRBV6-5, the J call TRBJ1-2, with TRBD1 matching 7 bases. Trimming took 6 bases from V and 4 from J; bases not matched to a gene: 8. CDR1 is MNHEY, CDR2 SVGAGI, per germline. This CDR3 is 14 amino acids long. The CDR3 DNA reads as TGTGCCAGCAGACACGGACAGGCCTCCTATGGCTACACCTTC. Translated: CASRHGQASYGYTF.

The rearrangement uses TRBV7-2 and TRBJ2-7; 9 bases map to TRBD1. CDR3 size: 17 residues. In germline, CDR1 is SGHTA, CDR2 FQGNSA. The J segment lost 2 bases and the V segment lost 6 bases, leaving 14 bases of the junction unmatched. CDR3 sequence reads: CASRLTPTGTGTYEQYF. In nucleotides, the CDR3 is TGTGCCAGCAGATTAACTCCGACCGGGACAGGGACCTACGAGCAGTACTTC. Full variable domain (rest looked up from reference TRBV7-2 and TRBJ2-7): GAGVSQSPSNKVTEKGKDVELRCDPISGHTALYWYRQSLGQGLEFLIYFQGNSAPDKSGLPSDRFSAERTGGSVSTLTIQRTQQEDSAVYLCASRLTPTGTGTYEQYFGPGTRLTVT.

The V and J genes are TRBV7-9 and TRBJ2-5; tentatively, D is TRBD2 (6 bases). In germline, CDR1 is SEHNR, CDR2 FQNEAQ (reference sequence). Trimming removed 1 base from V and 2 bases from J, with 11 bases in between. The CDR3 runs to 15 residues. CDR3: CASSLVGGVQETQYF. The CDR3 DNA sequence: TGTGCCAGCAGCTTAGTTGGCGGGGTACAAGAGACCCAGTACTTC.

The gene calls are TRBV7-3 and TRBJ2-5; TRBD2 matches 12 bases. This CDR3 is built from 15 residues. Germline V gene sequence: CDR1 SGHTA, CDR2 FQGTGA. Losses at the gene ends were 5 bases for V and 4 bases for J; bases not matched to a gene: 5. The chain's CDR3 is CASSPSSGGAETQYF. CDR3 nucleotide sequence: TGTGCCAGCAGCCCCTCTAGCGGGGGGGCAGAGACCCAGTACTTC.

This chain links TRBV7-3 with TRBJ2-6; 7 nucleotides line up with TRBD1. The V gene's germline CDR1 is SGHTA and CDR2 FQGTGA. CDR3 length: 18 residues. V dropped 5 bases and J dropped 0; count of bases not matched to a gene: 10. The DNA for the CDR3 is TGTGCCAGCAGCGCTTCCGGGACAGCTATCTCTGGGGCCAACGTCCTGACTTTC. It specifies CASSASGTAISGANVLTF.

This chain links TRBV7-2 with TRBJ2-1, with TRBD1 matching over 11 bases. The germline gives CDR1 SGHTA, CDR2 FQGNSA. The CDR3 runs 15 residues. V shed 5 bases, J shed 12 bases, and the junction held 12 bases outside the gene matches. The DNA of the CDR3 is TGTGCCAGCAGCCTCGGACAGGGGGCATTACACGGGCAGTTCTTC. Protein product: CASSLGQGALHGQFF.

The CDR3 DNA reads TGTGCCAGCAGCTTGTCCGGACAGGGGGACAGCACTGAAGCTTTCTTT. Translation: CASSLSGQGDSTEAFF. The chain couples TRBV5-4 to TRBJ1-1; 10 positions match TRBD1. CDR3 length: 16 amino acids. Unmatched junction bases numbered 7, after V lost 1 base and J lost 4 bases. CDR1 and CDR2 (germline): SGHNT, YYREEE (reference sequence).

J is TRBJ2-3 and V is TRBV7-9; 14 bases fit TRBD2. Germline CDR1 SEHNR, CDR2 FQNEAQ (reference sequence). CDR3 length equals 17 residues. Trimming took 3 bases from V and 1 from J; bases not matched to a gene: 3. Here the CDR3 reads CASSFGTSGSRTDTQYF. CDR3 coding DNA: TGTGCCAGCAGCTTCGGGACTAGCGGGAGTCGCACAGATACGCAGTATTTT.

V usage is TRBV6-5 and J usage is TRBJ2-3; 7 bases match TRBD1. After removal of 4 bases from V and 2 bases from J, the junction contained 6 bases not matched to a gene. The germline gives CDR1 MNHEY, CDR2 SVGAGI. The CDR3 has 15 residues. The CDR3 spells CASSSTGVPTDTQYF. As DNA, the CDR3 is TGTGCCAGCAGTTCCACAGGGGTTCCCACAGATACGCAGTATTTT.

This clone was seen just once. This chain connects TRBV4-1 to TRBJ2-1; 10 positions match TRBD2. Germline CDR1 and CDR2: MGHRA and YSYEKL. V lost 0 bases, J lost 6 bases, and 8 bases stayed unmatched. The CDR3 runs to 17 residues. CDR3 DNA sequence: TGCGCCAGCAGCCAAGAAGGTTCTAGCGGGAGTTTCAATGAGCAGTTCTTC. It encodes CASSQEGSSGSFNEQFF.

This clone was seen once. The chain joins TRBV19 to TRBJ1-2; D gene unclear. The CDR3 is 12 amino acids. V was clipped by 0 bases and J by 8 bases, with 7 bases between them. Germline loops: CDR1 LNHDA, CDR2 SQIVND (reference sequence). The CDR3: CASSIDLQGYTF. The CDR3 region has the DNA TGTGCCAGTAGTATAGATCTGCAGGGCTACACCTTC.

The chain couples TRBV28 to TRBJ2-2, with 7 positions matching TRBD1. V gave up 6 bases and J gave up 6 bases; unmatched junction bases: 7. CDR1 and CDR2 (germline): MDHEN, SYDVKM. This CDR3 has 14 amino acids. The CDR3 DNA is TGTGCCAGCAGCCCGGGACAGTCCCCCGGGGAGCTGTTTTTT. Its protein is CASSPGQSPGELFF.

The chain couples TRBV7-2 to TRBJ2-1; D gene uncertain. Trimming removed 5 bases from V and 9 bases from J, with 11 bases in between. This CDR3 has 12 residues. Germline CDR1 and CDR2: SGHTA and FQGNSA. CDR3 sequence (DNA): TGTGCCAGCAGCCTAAGTTCTGTTGAGCAGTTCTTC. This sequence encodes CASSLSSVEQFF.

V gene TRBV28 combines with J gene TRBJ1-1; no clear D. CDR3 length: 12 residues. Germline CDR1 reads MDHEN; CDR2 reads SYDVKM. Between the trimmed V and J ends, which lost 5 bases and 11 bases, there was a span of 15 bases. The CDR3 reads CASSNLLPGAFF. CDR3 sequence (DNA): TGTGCCAGCAGTAACCTACTCCCGGGGGCTTTCTTT.

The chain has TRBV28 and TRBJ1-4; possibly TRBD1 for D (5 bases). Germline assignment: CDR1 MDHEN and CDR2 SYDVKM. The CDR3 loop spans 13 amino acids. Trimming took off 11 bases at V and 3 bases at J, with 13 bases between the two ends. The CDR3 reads CAGNRSPNEKLFF. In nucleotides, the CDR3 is TGTGCCGGGAACAGGAGCCCTAATGAAAAACTGTTTTTT.

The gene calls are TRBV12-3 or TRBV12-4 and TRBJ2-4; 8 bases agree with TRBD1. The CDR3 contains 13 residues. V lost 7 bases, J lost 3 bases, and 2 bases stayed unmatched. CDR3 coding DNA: TGTGCCAGCACCGGACAGGGCAAAAACATTCAGTACTTC. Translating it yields CASTGQGKNIQYF.

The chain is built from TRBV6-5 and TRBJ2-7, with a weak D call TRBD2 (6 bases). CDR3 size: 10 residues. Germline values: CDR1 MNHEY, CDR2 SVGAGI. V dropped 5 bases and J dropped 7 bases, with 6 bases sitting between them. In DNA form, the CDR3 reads TGTGCCAGCAGTCGGGGGGAGCAGTACTTC. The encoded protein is CASSRGEQYF.

In DNA form, the CDR3 reads TGTGCCAGCAGCTTGGAGCCCGGGAGGGGCACAGATACGCAGTATTTT. Translation: CASSLEPGRGTDTQYF. The chain has TRBV5-4 and TRBJ2-3; TRBD2 aligns across 8 bases. Germline CDR1 is SGHNT and CDR2 is YYREEE (reference sequence). V dropped 0 bases and J dropped 1; count of bases not matched to a gene: 4. This CDR3 contains 16 residues.

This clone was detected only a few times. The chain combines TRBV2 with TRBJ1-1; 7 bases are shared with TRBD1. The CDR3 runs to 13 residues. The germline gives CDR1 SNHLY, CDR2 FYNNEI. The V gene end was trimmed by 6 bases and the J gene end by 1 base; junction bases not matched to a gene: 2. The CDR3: CASRRQGNTEAFF. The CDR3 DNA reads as TGTGCCAGCAGGCGACAGGGGAACACTGAAGCTTTCTTT.

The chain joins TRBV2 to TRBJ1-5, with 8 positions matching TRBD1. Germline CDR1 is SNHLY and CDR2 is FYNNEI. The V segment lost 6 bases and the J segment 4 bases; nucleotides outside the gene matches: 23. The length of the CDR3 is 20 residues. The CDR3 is CASSVKEAGGAGTWNQPQHF. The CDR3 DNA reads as TGTGCCAGCAGCGTCAAAGAGGCAGGGGGCGCCGGTACGTGGAATCAGCCCCAGCATTTT.

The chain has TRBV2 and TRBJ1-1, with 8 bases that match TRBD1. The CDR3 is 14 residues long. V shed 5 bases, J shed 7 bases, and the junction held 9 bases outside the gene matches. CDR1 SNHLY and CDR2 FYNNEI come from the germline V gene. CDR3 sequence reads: CASSQGRGRFEAFF. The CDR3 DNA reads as TGTGCCAGCAGTCAAGGCAGGGGGCGCTTTGAAGCTTTCTTT.

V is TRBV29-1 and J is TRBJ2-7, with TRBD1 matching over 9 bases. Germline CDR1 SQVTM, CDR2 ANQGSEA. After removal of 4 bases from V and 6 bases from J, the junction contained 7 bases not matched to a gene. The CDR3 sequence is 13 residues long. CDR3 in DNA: TGCAGCGTTGCAGGGGACAGGGTACTCGAGCAGTACTTC. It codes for CSVAGDRVLEQYF.